This TCR beta chain was identified during a study of cytomegalovirus exposure and HLA in healthy donors. General study findings and limits: Indistinguishability led to the exclusion of some V segments, TRBV6-2 and TRBV6-3 included.

Deletions cut 4 bases from V and 3 bases from J, with 14 bases between. The germline gives CDR1 SGHTA, CDR2 FQGNSA. The CDR3 is 15 residues long. A remark on this clone: Its target is not known.

A multiplex PCR was run with 60 Vbeta primers and 13 Jbeta primers. Sequencing was performed with immunoSEQ multiplex PCR; in TCRdb, only in-frame clones are kept and a portion is missing. This sample carries about 200,000 clones, more than 65% of them seen once, and the ten largest clones take around 1.6%. The source material was PBMCs. The clonotype was recovered from a girl aged 10 to 17 in good health and CMV-seropositive. The genes are TRBV7-2 and TRBJ2-3; weak D call: TRBD2 (7 bases). CDR3 sequence reads: CASSSEGGLTDTQYF. The CDR3 region has the DNA TGTGCCAGCAGCTCGGAGGGGGGGCTAACAGATACGCAGTATTTT.